This T cell receptor beta chain was identified during a study of cytomegalovirus exposure and HLA in healthy donors. Study-wide results and caveats: It has been reported that TCR beta sequences accurately predicted the HLA-A and HLA-B alleles of most subjects.

Turning to this clone: Its antigen is as yet unknown. One end of the junction does not line up with germline, which may come from a read error.

From germline, CDR1 is SEHNR and CDR2 FQNEAQ (reference sequence). The CDR3 extends over 12 amino acids. Both 60 Vbeta primers and 13 Jbeta primers went into the PCR. In the original workflow: It was a later analysis that counted tens of millions of unique TCR beta chains, of which 8.5 million to 12 million were shared. Assay: immunoSEQ multiplex PCR; the TCRdb copy retains only in-frame clones and omits some. V, J and clone size were drawn from that table, and D and trimming were deduced from the DNA. This sample has roughly 190,000 clones, with roughly 80% found just once. The V and J genes are TRBV7-9 and TRBJ1-1; D call uncertain. The sequence was obtained from a female donor in good health and CMV-seronegative. Sequencing input: PBMCs. CDR3 in amino acids: CSSSLELEVAFF. CDR3 DNA sequence: TGTTCCAGCAGCTTAGAGCTCGAGGTTGCTTTCTTT.